This T cell receptor beta chain was sequenced for a study of spatial heterogeneity in lung cancer. At the level of the study: Combinations of a unique TCR and a UMI were tallied in raw reads, and on average each appeared more than ten times.

The library protocol tagged each TCR cDNA with a unique molecular identifier. TCRdb redid the calling of the 5' RACE reads with MiXCR, one entry per CDR3 protein. Of about 53,000 distinct CDR3 sequences in the sample, around 6.7% were seen once. This CDR3 is built from 16 residues. V shed 8 bases and J 3 bases; nucleotides not matched to a gene: 11. Germline lookup yields CDR1 MNHEY and CDR2 SVGEGT. This clonotype came up many times. The antigen is undetermined. Study findings and constraints: Expanded tumor TCRs that were ubiquitous appeared in blood more at resection than follow-up.

The time point is: sample taken at primary tumor resection. Sequencing covered unsorted whole RNA taken from tumor, nontumor lung or frozen PBMC. The cohort: some 70 early-stage, untreated non-small cell lung cancer patients. The source of this sequence is a female donor with early-stage non-small cell lung cancer. The chain couples TRBV6-2 or TRBV6-3 to TRBJ2-7; 12 bases fit TRBD2. Sample: PBMCs, taken at surgery. CDR3 region: CASGAGTSGFVYEQYF. CDR3 nucleotides: TGTGCCAGCGGTGCCGGGACTAGCGGGTTCGTCTACGAGCAGTACTTC.